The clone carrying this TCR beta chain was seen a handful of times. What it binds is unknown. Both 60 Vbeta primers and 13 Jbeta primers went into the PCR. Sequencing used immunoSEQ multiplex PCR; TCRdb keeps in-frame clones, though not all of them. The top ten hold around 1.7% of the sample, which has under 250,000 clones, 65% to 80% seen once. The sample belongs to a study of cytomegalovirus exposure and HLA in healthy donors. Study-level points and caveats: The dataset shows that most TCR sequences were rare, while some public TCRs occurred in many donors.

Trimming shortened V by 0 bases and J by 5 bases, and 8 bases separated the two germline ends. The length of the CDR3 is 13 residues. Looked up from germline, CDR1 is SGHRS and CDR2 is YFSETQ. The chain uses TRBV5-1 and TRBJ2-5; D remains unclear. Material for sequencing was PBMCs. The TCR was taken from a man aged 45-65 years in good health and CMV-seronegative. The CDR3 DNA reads TGCGCCAGCAGCTTGGAGAGCATGGAGACCCAGTACTTC. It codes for CASSLESMETQYF. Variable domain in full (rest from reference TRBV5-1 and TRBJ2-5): KAGVTQTPRYLIKTRGQQVTLSCSPISGHRSVSWYQQTPGQGLQFLFEYFSETQRNKGNFPGRFSGRQFSNSRSEMNVSTLELGDSALYLCASSLESMETQYFGPGTRLLVL.